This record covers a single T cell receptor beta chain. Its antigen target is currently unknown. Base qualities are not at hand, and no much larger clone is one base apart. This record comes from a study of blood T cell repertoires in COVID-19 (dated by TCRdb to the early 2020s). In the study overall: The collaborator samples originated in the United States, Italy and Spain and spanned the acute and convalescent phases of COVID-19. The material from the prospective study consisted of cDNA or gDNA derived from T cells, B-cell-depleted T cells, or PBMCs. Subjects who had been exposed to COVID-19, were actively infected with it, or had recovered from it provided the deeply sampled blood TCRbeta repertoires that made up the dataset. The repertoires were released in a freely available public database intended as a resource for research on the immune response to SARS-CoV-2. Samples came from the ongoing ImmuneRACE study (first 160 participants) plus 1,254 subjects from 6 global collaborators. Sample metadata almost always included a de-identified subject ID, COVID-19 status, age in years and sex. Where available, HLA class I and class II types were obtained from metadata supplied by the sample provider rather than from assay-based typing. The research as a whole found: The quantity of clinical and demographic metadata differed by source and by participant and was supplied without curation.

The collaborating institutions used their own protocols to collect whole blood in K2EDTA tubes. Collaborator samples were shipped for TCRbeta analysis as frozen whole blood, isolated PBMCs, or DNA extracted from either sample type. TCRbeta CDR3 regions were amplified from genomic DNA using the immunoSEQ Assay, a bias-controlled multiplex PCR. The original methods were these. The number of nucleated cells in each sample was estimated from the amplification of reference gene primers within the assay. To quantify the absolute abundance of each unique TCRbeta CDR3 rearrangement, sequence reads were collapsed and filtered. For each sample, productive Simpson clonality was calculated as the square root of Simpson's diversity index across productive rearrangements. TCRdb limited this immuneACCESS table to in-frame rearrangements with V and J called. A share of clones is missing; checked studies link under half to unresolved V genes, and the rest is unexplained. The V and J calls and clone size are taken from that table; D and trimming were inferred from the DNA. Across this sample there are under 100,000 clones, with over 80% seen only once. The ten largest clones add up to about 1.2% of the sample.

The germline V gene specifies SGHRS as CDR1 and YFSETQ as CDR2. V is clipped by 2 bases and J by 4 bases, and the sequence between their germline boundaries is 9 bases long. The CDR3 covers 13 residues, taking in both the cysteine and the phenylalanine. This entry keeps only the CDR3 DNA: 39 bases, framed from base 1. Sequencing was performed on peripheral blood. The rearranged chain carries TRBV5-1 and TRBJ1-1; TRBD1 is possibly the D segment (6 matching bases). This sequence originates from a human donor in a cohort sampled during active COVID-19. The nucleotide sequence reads TGCGCCAGCAGCTTCGGACAGATCACTGAAGCTTTCTTT. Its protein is CASSFGQITEAFF. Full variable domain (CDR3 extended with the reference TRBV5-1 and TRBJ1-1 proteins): KAGVTQTPRYLIKTRGQQVTLSCSPISGHRSVSWYQQTPGQGLQFLFEYFSETQRNKGNFPGRFSGRQFSNSRSEMNVSTLELGDSALYLCASSFGQITEAFFGQGTRLTVV.